This paragraph reports one TCR beta chain. Its specificity is not known. The PCR contained 60 Vbeta and 13 Jbeta primers. The table came from immunoSEQ multiplex PCR; TCRdb's copy has only in-frame clones and leaves some out. The repertoire includes fewer than 200,000 clones, around 79% of them detected once, and approximately 0.47% sits in the top ten. This record comes from a study of cytomegalovirus exposure and HLA in healthy donors. V was trimmed by 4 bases and J by 3 bases, leaving 10 bases between them. The CDR3 has 13 amino acids. Germline assignment: CDR1 MNHNS and CDR2 SASEGT. Study observations and caveats: In vitro experiments confirmed that three CMV-associated chains were specific for CMV antigens. There were 150 or so TCR beta chains listed as cytomegalovirus-associated.

The sequenced material came from PBMCs. The rearrangement joins TRBV6-1 to TRBJ2-7; D not certain. This clonotype was sampled from a woman aged 45-59 years in good health and CMV-seronegative. The CDR3 sequence is CASSGQVRYEQYF. DNA for the CDR3: TGTGCCAGCAGTGGGCAGGTTCGCTACGAGCAGTACTTC.